This note documents a single T cell receptor (beta chain) sequence. This sample is part of a study of blood T cell repertoires in COVID-19. This study enrolled people aged 18 to 89 from approximately 24 US geographic areas. Clinical history reported by participants formed the basis on which cohorts were assigned. V lost 2 bases to trimming and J lost 1 base, with 20 bases between them. This CDR3 region has 18 residues. Germline V gene lookup returns CDR1 SGHDN and CDR2 FVKESK. The authors' processing: Amplification of reference gene primers provided the estimated nucleated cell counts. Profiled with immunoSEQ multiplex PCR; TCRdb holds only in-frame clones, not every one. That table is the source of V, J and clone size, and D and trimming were worked out from the DNA. The sample consists of some 460,000 clones, 87% of them appearing once.

Material for sequencing was PBMCs or T cells enriched from blood (not recorded which). J is TRBJ1-1 and V is TRBV14; D not certain. This sequence originates from a young woman with acute COVID-19. CDR3 nucleotide sequence: TGTGCCAGCAGCCAAAAAACCTCAAGGTCGGACTCGAACACTGAAGCTTTCTTT. Amino acids: CASSQKTSRSDSNTEAFF.